Listed below are T cell receptor beta chains from one sample, sequenced in a study of response to subunit inactivated influenza vaccine. TCRdb analysed the RT-PCR reads with MiXCR anew, one entry per CDR3 protein. The repertoire holds fewer than 600,000 distinct CDR3 sequences, 6.5% to 8% seen once, with 10% to 15% in the top ten. The input for sequencing was PBMCs from blood, taken around 25 months after vaccination. The receptors shown here come from a man aged 45 to 75 who received an inactivated influenza vaccine. Both conserved end residues are part of each CDR3. Clone size is stated in some rows and not others, as once, few, many or a class when expanded.

few,TRBJ2-7,TRBV7-2,CASSFSTPTVGYEQYF
NA,TRBJ2-1,TRBV3-1,CASSQSGTRNEQFF
few,TRBJ2-1,TRBV10-3,CAISETPSAPYNEQFF
few,TRBJ2-1,TRBV3-1,CASSQAQGRGNEQFF
many,TRBJ1-6,TRBV3-1,CASSALGSYNSPLHF
many,TRBJ1-1,TRBV5-5,CASSFQTVPPEAFF
few,TRBJ2-3,TRBV12-3/TRBV12-4,CASSHPSRGAPYTQYF
NA,TRBJ2-5,TRBV27,CASSLSPGAGETQYF
NA,TRBJ1-1,TRBV6-1,CASSMAGQNTEAFF
many,TRBJ2-1,TRBV20-1,CSASPSGKGEQFF
NA,TRBJ1-6,TRBV11-2,CASSFRQGSSPLHF
many,TRBJ1-1,TRBV12-3/TRBV12-4,CASSSGPRNTEAFF
few,TRBJ2-7,TRBV12-3/TRBV12-4,CASSPERGYYEQYF
few,TRBJ1-1,TRBV29-1,CSVDQGEDWNTEAFF
once,TRBJ2-5,TRBV12-3/TRBV12-4,CASSPILDRGEETQYF
NA,TRBJ2-1,TRBV4-2,CASSQYHLAGDNEQFF
NA,TRBJ2-1,TRBV7-9,CASSFTGRSSYNEQFF
many,TRBJ2-4,TRBV12-3/TRBV12-4,CASSLTGQGKNIQYF
NA,TRBJ2-6,TRBV20-1,CSASPLAGGANVLTF
NA,TRBJ2-7,TRBV7-8,CASSLGDLGYEQYF
few,TRBJ2-1,TRBV27,CASSWASGSYDEQFF
NA,TRBJ1-2,TRBV7-2,CASSFTVPNYGYTF
few,TRBJ2-7,TRBV28,CASSLKAEQYF
few,TRBJ1-6,TRBV18,CASSPRRSNAGEGSPLHF
NA,TRBJ2-1,TRBV20-1,CSARDLGVTGNEQFF
NA,TRBJ1-5,TRBV3-1,CASSQDGGVGGNQPQHF
many,TRBJ1-1,TRBV12-3/TRBV12-4,CASSWDRNTEAFF
many,TRBJ2-6,TRBV11-2,CASMPTGYGRVGANVLTF
NA,TRBJ1-5,TRBV7-2,CASSVRGDQPQHF
few,TRBJ2-6,TRBV7-3,CASSLTGAVGANVLTF
many,TRBJ2-1,TRBV20-1,CSAKKKYNEQFF
many,TRBJ2-1,TRBV24-1,CATSGGEIRWHNEQFF
many,TRBJ1-1,TRBV4-3,CASSQDNWGGTEAFF
NA,TRBJ1-1,TRBV5-6,CASSLSRRLNTEAFF
NA,TRBJ2-3,TRBV7-9,CASSKGLVNTDTQYF
many,TRBJ2-7,TRBV10-3,CATVPGTASYEQYF
many,TRBJ1-1,TRBV4-3,CASSQDRLLRNTEAFF
NA,TRBJ2-7,TRBV28,CASSTRQDAGTSSYEQYF
NA,TRBJ1-5,TRBV10-3,CASRRDRDNQPQHF
few,TRBJ2-7,TRBV5-1,CASSLDVLGEQYF
NA,TRBJ2-4,TRBV4-2,CASSQELGATDKNIQYF
NA,TRBJ2-7,TRBV11-2,CASSPQQRTSEQYF
few,TRBJ2-4,TRBV11-2,CASSSGKWEAAKNIQYF
NA,TRBJ2-1,TRBV4-3,CASSQVRGSSYNEQFF
many,TRBJ2-3,TRBV6-1,CASSPIPGTSGTDTQYF
NA,TRBJ2-1,TRBV11-3,CASSLGRDSGIGEQFF
NA,TRBJ1-2,TRBV4-1,CASSQELGLAYGYTF
NA,TRBJ1-2,TRBV19,CASSVQQGTSGYTF
NA,TRBJ1-2,TRBV12-3/TRBV12-4,CASSYSGATGYTF
NA,TRBJ1-1,TRBV12-3/TRBV12-4,CASSLRQTGGTEAFF
NA,TRBJ2-1,TRBV19,CASRTTSSPYNEQFF
many,TRBJ2-2,TRBV24-1,CATSDPTTGDTGELFF